The 9 T cell receptor beta chains below were found in one sample sequenced in a study of T cell responses to AZD1222 COVID-19 vaccine. Assay: immunoSEQ multiplex PCR; the TCRdb copy retains only in-frame clones and omits some. This table has 180,000 or so clones, 90% to 95% appearing once. The source was peripheral blood, collected 28 days after the second AZD1222 dose. The receptors originated from an adult who received the AZD1222 COVID-19 vaccine.

The chain joins TRBV5-4 to TRBJ1-2; 10 positions agree with TRBD1. Germline values: CDR1 SGHNT, CDR2 YYREEE (reference sequence). Germline trimming cut 4 bases from V and 3 bases from J; bases unmatched to any gene: 9. The CDR3 consists of 16 residues. The CDR3 sequence: CASSPRQGAVDYGYTF. CDR3 nucleotides: TGTGCCAGCAGCCCTAGACAGGGGGCCGTCGACTATGGCTACACCTTC.

This rearrangement joins TRBV7-6 to TRBJ1-2; TRBD1 matches at 10 bases. This CDR3 has 13 residues. Germline CDR1 is SGHVS and CDR2 is FNYEAQ. The ends lost 4 bases at V and 6 bases at J; junction bases unmatched: 2. The CDR3 loop reads CASSSGQGHGYTF. CDR3 coding DNA: TGTGCCAGCAGCTCGGGACAGGGGCATGGCTACACCTTC.

This rearrangement joins TRBV5-5 to TRBJ2-7; the D is unclear. CDR3 size: 15 residues. Germline V gene data show CDR1 as SGHKS and CDR2 as YYEKEE (reference sequence). With 2 bases removed from V and 9 bases from J, the gap between germline ends came to 21 bases. The CDR3 reads CASSFEGFLVGGQYF. In DNA form, the CDR3 reads TGTGCCAGCAGCTTCGAAGGATTCCTTGTAGGCGGGCAGTACTTC.

The chain uses TRBV7-9 and TRBJ1-1; 8 nucleotides match TRBD1. Germline trimming cut 9 bases from V and 5 bases from J; bases unmatched to any gene: 5. This CDR3 contains 12 residues. Germline V CDR1 and CDR2: SEHNR, FQNEAQ (reference sequence). The CDR3 is CASQQGGTEAFF. Here the CDR3 DNA reads TGTGCCAGTCAACAGGGGGGTACTGAAGCTTTCTTT.

This sequence joins TRBV6-2 or TRBV6-3 and TRBJ2-5, with D perhaps matching TRBD2 (6 bases). Trimming shortened V by 2 bases and J by 5 bases, and 15 bases separated the two germline ends. CDR3 length equals 15 residues. Germline loops: CDR1 MNHEY, CDR2 SVGEGT. CDR3 residues: CASSYLGTPRETQYF. CDR3 coding DNA: TGTGCCAGCAGTTACCTCGGGACTCCGAGGGAGACCCAGTACTTC.

V and J are TRBV9 and TRBJ2-7; TRBD1 aligns across 8 bases. The CDR3 loop spans 14 amino acids. V gave up 0 bases and J gave up 2 bases; unmatched junction bases: 1. Germline CDR1 and CDR2: SGDLS and YYNGEE. Here the CDR3 reads CASSVGDRTYEQYF. CDR3 in DNA: TGTGCCAGCAGCGTAGGGGACAGGACCTACGAGCAGTACTTC.

The chain carries TRBV10-1 and TRBJ2-5, with 8 positions matching TRBD2. Unmatched junction bases numbered 4, after V lost 2 bases and J lost 2 bases. The CDR3 length is 15 residues. CDR1 WNHNN and CDR2 SYGVQD come from the germline V gene (reference sequence). CDR3 sequence reads: CASSERGGIQETQYF. CDR3 bases: TGCGCCAGCAGTGAGCGGGGGGGAATTCAAGAGACCCAGTACTTC.

V usage is TRBV19 and J usage is TRBJ2-4; perhaps TRBD1 as D (5 bases). This CDR3 is 17 amino acids long. Germline assignment: CDR1 LNHDA and CDR2 SQIVND (reference sequence). V was pared by 3 bases and J by 5 bases, with 20 bases between. The CDR3 DNA reads as TGTGCCAGTAGTATTACCCGCAGGGTAGCCAGGGAAAACATTCAGTACTTC. Translation gives CASSITRRVARENIQYF.

The chain couples TRBV27 to TRBJ2-5; 10 bases line up with TRBD2. This CDR3 contains 13 residues. Germline values: CDR1 MNHEY, CDR2 SMNVEV (reference sequence). J gave up 6 bases and V 6 bases, and 4 bases lay outside the gene matches. CDR3 in amino acids: CASSLAGAKTQYF. The CDR3 bases are TGTGCCAGCAGCCTAGCGGGGGCCAAGACCCAGTACTTC.